This TCR beta chain was retrieved from a study of spatial heterogeneity in lung cancer. On the study more broadly: Follow-up PBMC samples were sequenced when available, at a median of about two years after resection. For the average unique TCR and UMI combination, more than eight occurrences appeared in raw reads.

This clonotype was picked up many times. V shed 5 bases, J shed 1 base, and the junction held 14 bases outside the gene matches. This CDR3 is 17 amino acids long. Germline-derived CDR1 and CDR2 are SQVTM and ANQGSEA. As for time point: blood at routine non-recurrence follow-up after resection. The study sequenced unsorted whole RNA from tumor, nontumor lung or frozen PBMC. TCRdb reprocessed the 5' RACE reads with MiXCR, giving one entry per CDR3 protein. This sample has about 70,000 distinct CDR3 sequences, with nearly 9% found just once. The starting material was PBMCs, obtained at follow-up. The chain is built from TRBV29-1 and TRBJ2-3; 8 bases line up with TRBD1. The clonotype originates from a female donor with early-stage non-small cell lung cancer. The CDR3 region is CSVSATGANFGTDTQYF. CDR3 DNA: TGCAGCGTTTCCGCGACAGGGGCGAATTTTGGCACAGATACGCAGTATTTT.